The 5 T cell receptor beta chains reported below all come from one sample, sequenced in a study of T cell repertoires in cytomegalovirus infection. MiXCR, applied by TCRdb to the reads, yields one record per CDR3 protein. The sample contains roughly 120,000 distinct CDR3 sequences, 30% of which appear only once. These receptors have no known antigen. This sample comprised CD8+ T cells from cultured PBMCs, obtained from culture after CMV antigen stimulation. The origin of the receptors is a human donor in good health (CMV status not recorded). Some clones in this sample may be carry-over from other donors' samples.

This clonotype came up a few times. The chain combines TRBV7-6 with TRBJ2-2; possible D gene TRBD1, 6 bases. Trimming took 2 bases from V and 4 from J, leaving 11 bases between them. CDR1 is SGHVS and CDR2 is FNYEAQ in the germline V gene. The CDR3 contains 15 residues. The CDR3 nucleotides read TGTGCCAGCAGCTTATATACAGGGTTCACCGGGGAGCTGTTTTTT. This codes for CASSLYTGFTGELFF. The variable domain in full, with the rest retrieved from reference TRBV7-6 and TRBJ2-2, is GAGVSQSPRYKVTKRGQDVALRCDPISGHVSLYWYRQALGQGPEFLTYFNYEAQQDKSGLPNDRFSAERPEGSISTLTIQRTEQRDSAMYRCASSLYTGFTGELFFGEGSRLTVL.

V gene TRBV29-1 combines with J gene TRBJ2-5; perhaps TRBD2 as D (7 bases). The CDR3 contains 11 residues. V shed 6 bases and J shed 5 bases, with 10 bases lying between them. Looked up from germline, CDR1 is SQVTM and CDR2 is ANQGSEA. The CDR3 loop is CSVGGRETQYF. CDR3 bases: TGCAGCGTCGGGGGGCGGGAGACCCAGTACTTC. The full variable domain, with the rest looked up from reference TRBV29-1 and TRBJ2-5, is SAVISQKPSRDICQRGTSLTIQCQVDSQVTMMFWYRQQPGQSLTLIATANQGSEATYESGFVIDKFPISRPNLTFSTLTVSNMSPEDSSIYLCSVGGRETQYFGPGTRLLVL.

In its sample, this clonotype was seen a few times. The V gene is TRBV12-3 or TRBV12-4, the J gene TRBJ2-7; tentatively, D is TRBD2 (6 bases). The CDR3 is 15 residues long. V was trimmed by 6 bases and J by 7 bases, leaving 22 bases between them. The DNA of the CDR3 is TGTGCCAGCAGCGGACGACTAGATCGTCCCTTAGAGCAGTACTTC. It translates to CASSGRLDRPLEQYF.

The rearrangement joins TRBV20-1 to TRBJ2-7, with 12 positions matching TRBD2. Germline values: CDR1 DFQATT, CDR2 SNEGSKA (reference sequence). This CDR3 region has 15 residues. With V trimmed by 3 bases and J by 2 bases, 5 bases remained unmatched. This CDR3 is CSARTSGGPTYEQYF. As DNA, the CDR3 is TGCAGTGCTAGGACTAGCGGGGGACCCACCTACGAGCAGTACTTC.

This clonotype was found a few times. V usage is TRBV6-2 or TRBV6-3 and J usage is TRBJ1-1, with D perhaps matching TRBD1 (6 bases). CDR1 MNHEY and CDR2 SVGEGT come from the germline V gene. This CDR3 is built from 11 residues. Trimming took 10 bases from V and 4 from J, leaving 10 bases between them. The CDR3: CATEGGTEAFF. The CDR3, as DNA: TGTGCCACGGAGGGGGGCACTGAAGCTTTCTTT.